This paragraph reports one TCR beta chain. The antigen is not known. This entry comes from a study of T cells in Graves' hyperthyroidism and ophthalmopathy. Amplification of TCR beta CDR3 regions used RNA as the template. Researchers ran a first-round RT-PCR on the TCR CDR3 using the HTBI primer set. MiXCR, run by TCRdb on the multiplex PCR reads, gives a single entry per CDR3 protein. The data hold about 660,000 distinct CDR3 sequences, with just under 45% observed a single time. Study outcomes and limitations: Ophthalmopathy stood apart from stable hyperthyroidism in a 13 V-J model. In validation, the model predicted ophthalmopathy. These predictions came a median roughly 6 months before onset. Appearing also in blood were most of the thyroid clonotypes expanded above 0.001.

The receptor's source is an adult man with Graves' disease, either hyperthyroidism or ophthalmopathy (not recorded which). The sample was peripheral blood or thyroid tissue (not recorded which).

CDR3 nucleotide sequence: TGTGCCAGCACGGTCCGAGGGAGCTCCTACGAGCAGTACTTC. This codes for CASTVRGSSYEQYF. The chain uses TRBV12-3 or TRBV12-4 and TRBJ2-7; D may be TRBD2 (5 bases). The CDR3 extends over 14 amino acids. The V gene lost 7 bases and the J gene lost 0 bases, with 13 bases spanning the gap.